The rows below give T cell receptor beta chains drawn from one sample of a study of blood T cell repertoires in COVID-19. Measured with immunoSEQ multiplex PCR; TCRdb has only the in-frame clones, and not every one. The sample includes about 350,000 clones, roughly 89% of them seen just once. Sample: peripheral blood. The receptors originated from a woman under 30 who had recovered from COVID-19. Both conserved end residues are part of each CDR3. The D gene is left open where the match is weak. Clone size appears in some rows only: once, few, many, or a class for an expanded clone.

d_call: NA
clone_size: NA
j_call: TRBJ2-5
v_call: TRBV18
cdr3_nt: TGTGCCAGCTCACCTTCACAGGGACGAGGTGGGACCCAGTACTTC
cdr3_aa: CASSPSQGRGGTQYF

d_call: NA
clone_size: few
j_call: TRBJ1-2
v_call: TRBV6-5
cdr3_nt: TGTGCCAGCAGAATGTGGGAGGGCTACACCTTC
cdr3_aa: CASRMWEGYTF

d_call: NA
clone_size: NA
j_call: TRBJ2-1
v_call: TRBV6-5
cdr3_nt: TGTGCCAGCAGGCGTTTGGGAGATGAGCAGTTCTTC
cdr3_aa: CASRRLGDEQFF

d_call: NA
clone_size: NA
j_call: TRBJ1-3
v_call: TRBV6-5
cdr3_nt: TGTGCCAGCAGTTACAGGGGCATTGGAAACACCATATATTTT
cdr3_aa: CASSYRGIGNTIYF

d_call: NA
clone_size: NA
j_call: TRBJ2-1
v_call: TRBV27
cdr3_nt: TGTGCCAGCAGTTTAGTTTACTCGACAGGAGGAACGGGAGGCTACAATGAGCAGTTCTTC
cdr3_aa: CASSLVYSTGGTGGYNEQFF

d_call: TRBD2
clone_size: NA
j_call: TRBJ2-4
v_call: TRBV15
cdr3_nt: TGTGCCACCAGCAGGTTTCTAGCGGGAGGAGGGGACATTCAGTACTTC
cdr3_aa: CATSRFLAGGGDIQYF

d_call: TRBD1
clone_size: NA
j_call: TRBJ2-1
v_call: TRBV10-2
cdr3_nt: TGCGCCAGCAGAATGGACAGGGGGCACAATGAGCAGTTCTTC
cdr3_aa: CASRMDRGHNEQFF

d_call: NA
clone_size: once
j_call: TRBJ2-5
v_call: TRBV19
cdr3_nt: TGTGCCAGTAAGCCAGGGGATCAAGAGACCCAGTACTTC
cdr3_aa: CASKPGDQETQYF

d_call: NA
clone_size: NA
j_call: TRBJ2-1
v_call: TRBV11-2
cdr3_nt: TGTGCCAGCAGCCCAGTTAAGACTCACAATGAGCAGTTCTTC
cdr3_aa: CASSPVKTHNEQFF

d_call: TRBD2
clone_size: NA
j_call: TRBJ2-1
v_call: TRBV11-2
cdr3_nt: TGTGCCAGCAGCGCCTTTTTCCGGGGGGAGCCGAGCGATGAGCAGTTCTTC
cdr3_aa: CASSAFFRGEPSDEQFF

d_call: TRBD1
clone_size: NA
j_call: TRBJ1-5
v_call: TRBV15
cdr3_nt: TGTGCCACCAGCAGCACACAGGGGGGCTACAATCAGCCCCAGCATTTT
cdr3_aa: CATSSTQGGYNQPQHF

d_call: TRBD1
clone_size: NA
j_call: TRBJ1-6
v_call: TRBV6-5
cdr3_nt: TGTGCCAGCACCCCAACCTGGGACAGGAGGTCACCCCTCCACTTT
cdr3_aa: CASTPTWDRRSPLHF

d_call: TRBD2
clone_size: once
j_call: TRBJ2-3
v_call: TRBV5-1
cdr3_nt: TGCGCCAGCAGCTTGGCTAGCGGGAGGGACACAGATACGCAGTATTTT
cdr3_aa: CASSLASGRDTDTQYF

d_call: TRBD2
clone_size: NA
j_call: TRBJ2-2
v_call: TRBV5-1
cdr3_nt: TGCGCCAGCAGTGGAGGACTAGCGGGAGGGGTCGGGGAGCTGTTTTTT
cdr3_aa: CASSGGLAGGVGELFF

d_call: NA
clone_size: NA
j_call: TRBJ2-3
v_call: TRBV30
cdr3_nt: TGTGCCTGGAAGCCCCCGGGATCAGATACGCAGTATTTT
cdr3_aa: CAWKPPGSDTQYF

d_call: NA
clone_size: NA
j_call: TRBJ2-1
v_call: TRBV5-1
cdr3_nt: TGCGCCAGCAGCTTGGGTCTCCCCGGGGATGAGCAGTTCTTC
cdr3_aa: CASSLGLPGDEQFF

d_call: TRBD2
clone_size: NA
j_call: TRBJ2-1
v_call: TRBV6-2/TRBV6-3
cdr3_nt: TGTGCCAGCAGCGACAGGACTAGCGGGAGGGGGTACAATGAGCAGTTCTTC
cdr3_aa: CASSDRTSGRGYNEQFF

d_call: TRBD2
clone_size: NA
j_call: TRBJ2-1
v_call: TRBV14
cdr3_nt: TGTGCCAGCAGCCAGACCGCGCAGGGTTCGGGGGGTGAGCAGTTCTTC
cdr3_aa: CASSQTAQGSGGEQFF

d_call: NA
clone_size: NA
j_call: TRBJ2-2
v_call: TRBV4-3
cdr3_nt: TGCGCCAGCAGCCAAGATCGAGCTGACACCGGGGAGCTGTTTTTT
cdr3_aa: CASSQDRADTGELFF

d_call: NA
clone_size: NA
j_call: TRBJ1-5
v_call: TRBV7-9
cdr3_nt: TGTGCCAGCAGCTTAGGTGTGGCCAATCAGCCCCAGCATTTT
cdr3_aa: CASSLGVANQPQHF

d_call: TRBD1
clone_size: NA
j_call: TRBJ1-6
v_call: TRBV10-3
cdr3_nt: TGTGCCGCCCAAACCGGGACAGCTGGTTCACCCCTCCACTTT
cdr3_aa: CAAQTGTAGSPLHF

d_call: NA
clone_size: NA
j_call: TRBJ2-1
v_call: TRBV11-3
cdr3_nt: TGTGCCAGCAGCCGTTACTTGGATGAGCAGTTCTTC
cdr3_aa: CASSRYLDEQFF

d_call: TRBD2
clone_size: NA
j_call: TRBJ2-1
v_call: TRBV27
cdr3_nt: TGTGCCAGCAGTACCACATCTAGCGGGAGGTCCTACAATGAGCAGTTCTTC
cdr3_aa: CASSTTSSGRSYNEQFF

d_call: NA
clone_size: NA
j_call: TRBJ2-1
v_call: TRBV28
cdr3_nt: TGTGCCAGCAGTGCCAACAGGGTGGGGTACAATGAGCAGTTCTTC
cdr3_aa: CASSANRVGYNEQFF

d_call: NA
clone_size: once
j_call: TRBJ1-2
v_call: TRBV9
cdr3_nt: TGTGCCAGCAGCCCATCGACACTTTCCTATGGCTACACCTTC
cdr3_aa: CASSPSTLSYGYTF

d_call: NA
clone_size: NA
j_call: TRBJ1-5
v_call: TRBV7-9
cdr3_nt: TGTGCCAGCAGCTTTGAGGGTCAGCCCCAGCATTTT
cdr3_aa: CASSFEGQPQHF

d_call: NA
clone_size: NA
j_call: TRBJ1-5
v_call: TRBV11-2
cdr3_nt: TGTGCCAGCAGCTCGGGTGAGCAGCCCCAGCATTTT
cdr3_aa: CASSSGEQPQHF

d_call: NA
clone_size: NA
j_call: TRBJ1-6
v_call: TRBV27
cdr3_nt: TGTGCCAGCAGTTGGTCAGGAACAAATTCACCCCTCCACTTT
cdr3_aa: CASSWSGTNSPLHF

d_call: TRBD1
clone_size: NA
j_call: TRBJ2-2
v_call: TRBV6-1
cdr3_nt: TGTGCCAGCAGTGAAGCGGGACAGAACCCCGGGGAGCTGTTTTTT
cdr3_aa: CASSEAGQNPGELFF

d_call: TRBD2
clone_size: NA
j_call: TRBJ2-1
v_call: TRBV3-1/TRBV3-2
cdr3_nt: TGTGCCAGCAGCCAAGAAGGAGGTCTCGGCGGGAGATCCTACAATGAGCAGTTCTTC
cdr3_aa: CASSQEGGLGGRSYNEQFF

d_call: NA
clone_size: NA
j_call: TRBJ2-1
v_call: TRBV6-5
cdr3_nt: TGTGCCAGCAGTTATACCGGTAGCTCCTACAATGAGCAGTTCTTC
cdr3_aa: CASSYTGSSYNEQFF

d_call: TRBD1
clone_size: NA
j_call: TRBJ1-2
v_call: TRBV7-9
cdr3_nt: TGTGCCAGCAGCTTAGGGACAGGGAATAGAGCTAACTATGGCTACACCTTC
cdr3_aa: CASSLGTGNRANYGYTF

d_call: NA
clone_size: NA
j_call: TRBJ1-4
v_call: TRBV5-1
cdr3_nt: TGCGCCAGCAGCATCGGGACACCACAATCCACACGGGAAAAACTGTTTTTT
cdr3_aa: CASSIGTPQSTREKLFF

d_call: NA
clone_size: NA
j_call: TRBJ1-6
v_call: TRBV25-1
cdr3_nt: TGTGCCAGCAGTGAGGGGACAAGGGGATATAATTCACCCCTCCACTTT
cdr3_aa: CASSEGTRGYNSPLHF

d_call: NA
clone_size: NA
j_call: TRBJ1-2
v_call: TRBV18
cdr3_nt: TGTGCCAGCTCACCGGGAGCTGATGGCTACACCTTC
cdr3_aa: CASSPGADGYTF

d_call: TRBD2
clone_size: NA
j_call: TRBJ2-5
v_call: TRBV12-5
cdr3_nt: TGTGCTAGTGGTTTGGGACTAGCGAAAGAGACCCAGTACTTC
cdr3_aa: CASGLGLAKETQYF

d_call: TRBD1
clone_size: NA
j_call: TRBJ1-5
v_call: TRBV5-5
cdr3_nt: TGTGCCAGCAGCTTGTCGACAGGGGCCTATCAGCCCCAGCATTTT
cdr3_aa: CASSLSTGAYQPQHF

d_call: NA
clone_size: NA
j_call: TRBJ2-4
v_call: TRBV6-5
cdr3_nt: TGTGCCAGCAGTTACAAATTAAACAGGGTGGGCATTCAGTACTTC
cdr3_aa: CASSYKLNRVGIQYF

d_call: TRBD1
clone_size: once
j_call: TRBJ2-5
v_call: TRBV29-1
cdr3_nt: TGCAGCGTTAGACAGGGATCTCAAGAGACCCAGTACTTC
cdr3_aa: CSVRQGSQETQYF

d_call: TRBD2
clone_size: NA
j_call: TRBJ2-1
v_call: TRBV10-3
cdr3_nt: TGTGCCATCAGTGAGTTAAGCCAAGGACTAGCGGGAGGAGGGCAGTTCTTC
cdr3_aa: CAISELSQGLAGGGQFF

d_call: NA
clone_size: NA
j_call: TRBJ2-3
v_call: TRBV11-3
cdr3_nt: TGTGCCAGCAGCTTAGGGACAGGCACAGATACGCAGTATTTT
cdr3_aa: CASSLGTGTDTQYF

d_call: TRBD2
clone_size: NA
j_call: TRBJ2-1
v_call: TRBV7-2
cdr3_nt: TGTGCCAGCAGCCTAGACCCTAGCGGGAGAGTCAATGAGCAGTTCTTC
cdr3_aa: CASSLDPSGRVNEQFF

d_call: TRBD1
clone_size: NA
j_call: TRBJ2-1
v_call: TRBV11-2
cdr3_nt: TGTGCCAGCAGCTTAGAGGGACAGGTGGGGGATGAGCAGTTCTTC
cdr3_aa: CASSLEGQVGDEQFF

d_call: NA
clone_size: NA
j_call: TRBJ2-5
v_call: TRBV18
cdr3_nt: TGTGCCAGCTCACCAGTCGTAGGGGCTGGAGAGACCCAGTACTTC
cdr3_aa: CASSPVVGAGETQYF

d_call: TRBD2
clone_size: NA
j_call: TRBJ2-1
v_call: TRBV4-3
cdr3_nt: TGCGCCAGCAGCCAAGGTTTCGGTAGCGGGAAGGCTAATGAGCAGTTCTTC
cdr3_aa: CASSQGFGSGKANEQFF

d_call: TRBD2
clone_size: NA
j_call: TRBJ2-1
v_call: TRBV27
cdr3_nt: TGTGCCAGCAGTTTATACGGGACTAGCGGGAGTAAGTACAATGAGCAGTTCTTC
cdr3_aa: CASSLYGTSGSKYNEQFF

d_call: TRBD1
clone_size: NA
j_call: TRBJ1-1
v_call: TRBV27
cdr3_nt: TGTGCCAGCAGTTCAAGGACAGGAACTGAAGCTTTCTTT
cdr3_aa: CASSSRTGTEAFF

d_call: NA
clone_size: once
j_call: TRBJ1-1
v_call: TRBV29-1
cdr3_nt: TGCAGCGTCCTTCTGAACACTGAAGCTTTCTTT
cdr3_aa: CSVLLNTEAFF

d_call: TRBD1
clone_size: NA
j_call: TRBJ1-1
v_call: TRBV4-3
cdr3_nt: TGCGCCAGCAGCCAAGAAATTGGGACAGGGTGGAAGAACACTGAAGCTTTCTTT
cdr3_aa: CASSQEIGTGWKNTEAFF

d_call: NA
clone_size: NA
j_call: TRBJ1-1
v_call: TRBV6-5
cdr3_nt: TGTGCCAGCCGGGTCGGCGGGGGCGGTACTGAAGCTTTCTTT
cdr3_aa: CASRVGGGGTEAFF

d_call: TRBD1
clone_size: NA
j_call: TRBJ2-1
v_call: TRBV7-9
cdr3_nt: TGTGCCAGCAGCCCGGAGGGGACAGGGGGCTACAATGAGCAGTTCTTC
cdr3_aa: CASSPEGTGGYNEQFF

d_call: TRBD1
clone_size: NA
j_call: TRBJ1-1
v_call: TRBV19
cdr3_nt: TGTGCCAGCCTCCCCCAGGCCGGGACAGCGAACACTGAAGCTTTCTTT
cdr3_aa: CASLPQAGTANTEAFF

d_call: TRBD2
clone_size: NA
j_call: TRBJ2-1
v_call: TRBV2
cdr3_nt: TGTGCCAGCAGCGCGAAGCGGGAGCCCATCTACAATGAGCAGTTCTTC
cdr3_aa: CASSAKREPIYNEQFF

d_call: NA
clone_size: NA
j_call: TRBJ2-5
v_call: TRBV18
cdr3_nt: TGTGCCAGCTCACCAAATAGCGTCCAAGAGACCCAGTACTTC
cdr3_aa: CASSPNSVQETQYF

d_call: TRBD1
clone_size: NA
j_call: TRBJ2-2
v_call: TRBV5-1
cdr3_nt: TGCGCCAGCAGCCCCGGACAGGTGGGCGGGGAGCTGTTTTTT
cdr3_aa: CASSPGQVGGELFF

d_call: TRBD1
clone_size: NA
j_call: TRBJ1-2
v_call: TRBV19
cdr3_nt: TGTGCCAGTAGTCCACTAAGGGACAGGTTTGGCTATGGCTACACCTTC
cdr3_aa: CASSPLRDRFGYGYTF

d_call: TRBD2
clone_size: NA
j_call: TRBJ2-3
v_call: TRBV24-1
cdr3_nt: TGTGCCACCAGTGATGCCGGGACTAGCGGGAGCGGCACAGATACGCAGTATTTT
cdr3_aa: CATSDAGTSGSGTDTQYF